A selection of T cell receptor beta chains follows, all from one sample in a study of blood T cell repertoires in COVID-19. Using immunoSEQ multiplex PCR, the repertoire was profiled, and TCRdb retains in-frame clones only, with some absent. The sample records 140,000 to 150,000 clones, 65% to 90% being singletons. The sample was peripheral blood. These receptor sequences come from a man aged 60-69 years with active or convalescent COVID-19. The CDR3 runs from the conserved cysteine through the conserved F or W. Fields, in order: clone size, J gene, V gene, D gene, CDR3 DNA, CDR3 protein. The D gene is left open where the match is weak. Only some rows state a clone size, as once, few, many or a class for expanded clones.

>once|TRBJ2-1|TRBV18|TRBD2
TGTGCCAGCTCACCAAGCGGGAGGGCCCATGAGCAGTTCTTC
CASSPSGRAHEQFF
>.|TRBJ2-2|TRBV30|TRBD2
TGTGCCTGGAATATAGCGGGGTTCGACACCGGGGAGCTGTTTTTT
CAWNIAGFDTGELFF
>.|TRBJ2-1|TRBV7-9|.
TGTGCCAGCGGTAGCGGACGCGCCAACAATGAGCAGTTCTTC
CASGSGRANNEQFF
>.|TRBJ1-1|TRBV29-1|TRBD1
TGCAGCGTTGTATCTCGGACAGGGGCGACTGAAGCTTTCTTT
CSVVSRTGATEAFF
>.|TRBJ2-7|TRBV19|TRBD1
TGTGCCAGTAGTATAGGAGGGACAGGGCCTTGGGAGCAGTACTTC
CASSIGGTGPWEQYF
>.|TRBJ1-6|TRBV6-1|TRBD1
TGTGCCAGCAGTGAGGACAGGGGCGGTTCACCCCTCCACTTT
CASSEDRGGSPLHF
>.|TRBJ2-4|TRBV10-2|TRBD2
TGCGCCAGCAGTGAGTCGGTGCCTAGCGGGTGGGAAAACATTCAGTACTTC
CASSESVPSGWENIQYF
>few|TRBJ1-2|TRBV9|.
TGTGCCAGCAGCGAGCAGGGGATGGGAGGCTACACCTTC
CASSEQGMGGYTF
>.|TRBJ2-6|TRBV19|.
TGTGCCAGTAGTCCGTCCGGGTGGGGCGCTGGGGCCAACGTCCTGACTTTC
CASSPSGWGAGANVLTF
>.|TRBJ1-3|TRBV18|TRBD1
TGTGCCAGCTCTCAGACAGGGTATGGGAGCTCTGGAAACACCATATATTTT
CASSQTGYGSSGNTIYF
>.|TRBJ2-2|TRBV27|.
TGTGCCAGCAGTCCACAGGTAGACTGGGAGCTGTTTTTT
CASSPQVDWELFF
>.|TRBJ2-3|TRBV7-6|TRBD2
TGTGCCAGCAGCCCCCTGGCGGGGGTGGGGACAGATACGCAGTATTTT
CASSPLAGVGTDTQYF
>.|TRBJ2-3|TRBV18|TRBD2
TGTGCCAGCTCACCAACCCGGACTAGCAGTCCCACAGATACGCAGTATTTT
CASSPTRTSSPTDTQYF
>.|TRBJ2-2|TRBV18|TRBD2
TGTGCCAGCGCCGGACTAGCGGGAGCGGTCGGGGAGCTGTTTTTT
CASAGLAGAVGELFF
>.|TRBJ2-3|TRBV11-2|.
TGTGCCAGCAGCTTAGTTTACAGGGGCACAGATACGCAGTATTTT
CASSLVYRGTDTQYF
>.|TRBJ2-1|TRBV18|.
TGTGCCAGCTCACCACGCCTTGGGCAGCCTACCGGTGAGCAGTTCTTC
CASSPRLGQPTGEQFF
>.|TRBJ2-1|TRBV7-2|TRBD2
TGTGCCAGCAGCTTACTCGGGGGGTTCGAGCAGTTCTTC
CASSLLGGFEQFF
>once|TRBJ1-2|TRBV6-5|.
TGTGCCAGCAAAGGGGAAAACTATGGCTACACCTTC
CASKGENYGYTF
>.|TRBJ2-2|TRBV29-1|.
TGCAGCGTTGCAACGTACTACACCGGGGAGCTGTTTTTT
CSVATYYTGELFF
>.|TRBJ1-5|TRBV19|.
TGTGCCAGTAGCCTAGAACGACAGAATCAGCCCCAGCATTTT
CASSLERQNQPQHF
>.|TRBJ1-4|TRBV18|.
TGTGCCAGCTCTCCGGGGGGAACTAATGAAAAACTGTTTTTT
CASSPGGTNEKLFF
>.|TRBJ2-3|TRBV19|TRBD1
TGTGCCAGTAGTATAACCCGACAGGGGCAACCAGATACGCAGTATTTT
CASSITRQGQPDTQYF
>.|TRBJ2-1|TRBV7-2|TRBD2
TGTGCCAGCAGCTCCCCGGGACTAGCTTACAATGAGCAGTTCTTC
CASSSPGLAYNEQFF
>.|TRBJ2-3|TRBV5-4|.
TGTGCCAGCAGCCATCCCCGAGGTGGCGCGCGCACAGATACGCAGTATTTT
CASSHPRGGARTDTQYF
>.|TRBJ1-5|TRBV5-1|TRBD1
TGCGCCAGCAGCTTACAGGGGGAAGAGCCCCAGCATTTT
CASSLQGEEPQHF
>once|TRBJ2-7|TRBV6-2/TRBV6-3|TRBD1
TGTGCCAGCAGTACTCGGACAGGGGGAGGGGAGCAGTACTTC
CASSTRTGGGEQYF
>.|TRBJ2-1|TRBV7-2|TRBD2
TGTGCCAGCAGCTTAGTTACTAGCGGGAGGAATGAGCAGTTCTTC
CASSLVTSGRNEQFF
>.|TRBJ1-6|TRBV15|.
TGTGCCACCAGCAGAGATCTGGGGGCCCTCCTCAATTCACCCCTCCACTTT
CATSRDLGALLNSPLHF
>few|TRBJ1-1|TRBV10-3|.
TGTGCCACTTCCTCCACAGGACAGTTCCCCGAAGCTTTCTTT
CATSSTGQFPEAFF
>.|TRBJ2-3|TRBV27|TRBD2
TGTGCCAGCAGTTTCCCCACTTTTGGGGGGGGCACAGATACGCAGTATTTT
CASSFPTFGGGTDTQYF
>.|TRBJ2-7|TRBV13|TRBD1
TGTGCCAGCAGCTCTTCCGGGACAGGGGGCTACGAGCAGTACTTC
CASSSSGTGGYEQYF
>.|TRBJ1-5|TRBV7-2|.
TGTGCCAGCAGCCCAGCGGCAGATAGCAATCAGCCCCAGCATTTT
CASSPAADSNQPQHF
>.|TRBJ2-4|TRBV11-3|TRBD2
TGTGCCAGCAGTTCCCCGGGGAGGGAAAAAGACATTCAGTACTTC
CASSSPGREKDIQYF
>.|TRBJ2-5|TRBV11-3|TRBD1
TGTGCCAACAGCCCGACAGGGTTAGAGACCCAGTACTTC
CANSPTGLETQYF
>.|TRBJ2-3|TRBV6-2/TRBV6-3|TRBD1
TGTGCCAGCAGTCGGAGGGACAGGGTTGCAGATACGCAGTATTTT
CASSRRDRVADTQYF
>.|TRBJ1-1|TRBV19|.
TGTGCCAGTAGTCCCATCCAGGGAACCTATGAAGCTTTCTTT
CASSPIQGTYEAFF
>.|TRBJ1-2|TRBV7-8|TRBD1
TGTGCCAGCAGCCTCAGGACAGGGACTAACTATGGCTACACCTTC
CASSLRTGTNYGYTF
>.|TRBJ2-1|TRBV19|TRBD1
TGTGCCAGTAGTATGGACAGGTCCTCCTACAATGAGCAGTTCTTC
CASSMDRSSYNEQFF
>.|TRBJ1-2|TRBV30|.
TGTGCCTGGAGTTTAACAGGGTTGGGTAGTGGCTACACCTTC
CAWSLTGLGSGYTF
>.|TRBJ2-7|TRBV3-1/TRBV3-2|TRBD2
TGTGCCAGCAGCCAAGATTTTTTAGCGGGTGGAACCTACGAGCAGTACTTC
CASSQDFLAGGTYEQYF
>.|TRBJ2-5|TRBV9|.
TGTGCCAGCAGCGGGGACTCTAGGGAGACCCAGTACTTC
CASSGDSRETQYF
>.|TRBJ2-3|TRBV6-5|TRBD2
TGTGCCAGCGGCGGGGGGGGCACAGATACGCAGTATTTT
CASGGGGTDTQYF
>.|TRBJ1-1|TRBV6-2/TRBV6-3|TRBD1
TGTGCCAGCAGTTACAGGGGACAGGGTTTAAGCACTGAAGCTTTCTTT
CASSYRGQGLSTEAFF
>.|TRBJ1-1|TRBV7-2|TRBD1
TGTGCCAGCAGCTTTGGGACAGGGGGCACTGAAGCTTTCTTT
CASSFGTGGTEAFF
>.|TRBJ2-5|TRBV9|.
TGTGCCAGCACCACCACCACTAGCACGGAGACCCAGTACTTC
CASTTTTSTETQYF
>.|TRBJ1-6|TRBV7-2|TRBD1
TGTGCCAGCAGACCAACAGGGGGCGTCGGCAATTCACCCCTCCACTTT
CASRPTGGVGNSPLHF
>once|TRBJ1-2|TRBV7-2|TRBD1
TGTGCCAGCAGCTTACATACACAGAAGGACAGGGATGGCTACACCTTC
CASSLHTQKDRDGYTF
>.|TRBJ1-6|TRBV30|.
TGTGCCTGGAGCCCCCTTGCGGGGTCACCCCTCCACTTT
CAWSPLAGSPLHF
>.|TRBJ1-2|TRBV11-2|TRBD1
TGTGCCAGCAGCTTAACCGGGGCAGGGGGCGCCGCTGGCTACACCTTC
CASSLTGAGGAAGYTF
>.|TRBJ2-1|TRBV5-8|.
TGTGCCAGCAGCTTAGGGGACACCCAATACAATGAGCAGTTCTTC
CASSLGDTQYNEQFF
>.|TRBJ2-5|TRBV5-6|.
TGTGCCAGCACCGGAGTTGGTAAGGAGACCCAGTACTTC
CASTGVGKETQYF
>.|TRBJ1-2|TRBV7-9|TRBD1
TGTGCCAGCAGCTTACAACAGGGGGGAAATGGCTACACCTTC
CASSLQQGGNGYTF